The clone carrying this T cell receptor beta chain was counted a few times. The data were taken from a study of patients and donors after allogeneic stem cell transplantation. Each CDR3 protein gets one entry after TCRdb re-called the RT-PCR reads with MiXCR. The sample has a few hundred thousand distinct CDR3 sequences; 35% to 45% are singletons. The CDR3 has 15 residues. The V gene's germline CDR1 is MDHEN and CDR2 SYDVKM. V shed 3 bases and J shed 6 bases, with 12 bases lying between them. Sequenced: blood, either unsorted or a sorted T cell fraction (not recorded which). The V and J genes are TRBV28 and TRBJ1-6; unclear D gene. This TCR was recovered from a human donor who was either an allogeneic HSCT recipient or a stem cell or donor lymphocyte infusion donor (not recorded which). It is not recorded whose cells these are; they may come from a transplant donor. Here the CDR3 reads CASSLRPGTNSPLHF. The CDR3 DNA follows: TGTGCCAGCAGTTTGAGGCCGGGTACTAATTCACCCCTCCACTTT.